Included here is one T cell receptor (beta chain) sequence, with context. This sample was included in a study of blood T cell repertoires in COVID-19. Looking at the study overall: Specimens from acute and convalescent COVID-19 originated in the United States, Italy and Spain. Sources were T cells, B-cell-depleted T cells, or PBMCs; the material itself was cDNA or gDNA.

The germline CDR1 and CDR2 sequences are SGHTA and FQGNSA. Trimming removed 4 bases from V and 2 bases from J, with 15 bases in between. The CDR3 is 16 amino acids. As originally analysed: It was from reference gene primer amplification that nucleated cell counts were estimated. Assay: immunoSEQ multiplex PCR; the TCRdb copy retains only in-frame clones and omits some. The V and J calls and the clone size are those of that table, but D and trimming were determined from the DNA. The sample lists about 56,000 clones, 84% occurring once. The rearrangement joins TRBV7-2 to TRBJ2-4; perhaps TRBD2 as D (6 bases). The sequence derives from an elderly woman with acute or convalescent COVID-19. The specimen sequenced was peripheral blood. CDR3 sequence (DNA): TGTGCCAGCAGCTGGGCTGCGGAGGGGCCCAAAAACATTCAGTACTTC. It specifies CASSWAAEGPKNIQYF.